This T cell receptor beta chain derives from a study of PD-1 blockade in classical Hodgkin lymphoma. Findings and caveats of the study: Exclusion removed patients who began nivolumab under 1 year after ASCT. Researchers reported that CD4+ TCR diversity, though not CD8+, rose significantly by C4D1. Newly diagnosed patients had baseline TCR diversity that was reportedly lower than that of healthy donors.

Each patient relapsed following autologous stem cell transplantation, and prior brentuximab vedotin exposure differed. Best overall response was complete response, partial response or progressive disease in these relapsed/refractory classical Hodgkin lymphoma patients. Libraries were prepared by immunoSEQ multiplex PCR; TCRdb keeps only in-frame clonotypes and omits some of them. The table lists more than 140,000 clones, 78% of them singletons. Germline assignment: CDR1 KGHSH and CDR2 LQKENI. CDR3 size: 13 residues. Trimming shortened V by 3 bases and J by 1 base, and 7 bases separated the two germline ends. About this clone: As yet, its antigen is unknown.

This TCR was sampled from a human donor with classical Hodgkin lymphoma. The genes are TRBV18 and TRBJ2-7; D uncertain. The specimen was peripheral blood mononuclear cells (PBMCs), collected before the second cycle of nivolumab. CDR3 protein: CASSPDLSYEQYF. DNA for the CDR3: TGTGCCAGCTCACCGGACCTGTCCTACGAGCAGTACTTC. The full variable domain, completed using reference TRBV18 and TRBJ2-7, is NAGVMQNPRHLVRRRGQEARLRCSPMKGHSHVYWYRQLPEEGLKFMVYLQKENIIDESGMPKERFSAEFPKEGPSILRIQQVVRGDSAAYFCASSPDLSYEQYFGPGTRLTVT.